This T cell receptor beta chain was retrieved from a study of a mutant IDH1 vaccine in newly diagnosed glioma. Assay used: immunoSEQ multiplex PCR; TCRdb lists only in-frame clones, some missing. Altogether approximately 50,000 clones are present, 75% to 90% being singletons, with the ten largest covering about 1.3%. Documented time point: week 23, last vaccination. Doses consisted of 300 ug of mutant IDH1 20-mer peptide each, paired with topical imiquimod. Germline CDR1 and CDR2: ENHRY and SYGVKD. This CDR3 has 17 residues. Trimming took 0 bases from V and 0 from J, leaving 9 bases between them. For this clone: No antigen is known for it.

This clonotype was obtained from a man aged 35-49 years with glioma. This specimen was PBMCs, taken from a glioma patient whose treatment included an IDH1 peptide vaccine. V usage is TRBV10-3 and J usage is TRBJ2-6, with D perhaps matching TRBD1 (6 bases). CDR3 nucleotides: TGTGCCATCAGTGAGTCGACAGGTAGCTCTGGGGCCAACGTCCTGACTTTC. This encodes CAISESTGSSGANVLTF.